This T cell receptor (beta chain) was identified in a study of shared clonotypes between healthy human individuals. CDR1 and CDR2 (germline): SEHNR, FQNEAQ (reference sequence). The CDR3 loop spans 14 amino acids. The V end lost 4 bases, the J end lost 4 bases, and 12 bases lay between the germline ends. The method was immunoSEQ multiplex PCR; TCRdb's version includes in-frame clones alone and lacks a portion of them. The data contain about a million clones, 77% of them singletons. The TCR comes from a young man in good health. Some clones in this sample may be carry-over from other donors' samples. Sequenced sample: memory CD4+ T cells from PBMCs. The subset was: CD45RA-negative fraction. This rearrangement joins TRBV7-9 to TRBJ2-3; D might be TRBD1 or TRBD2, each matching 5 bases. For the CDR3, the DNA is TGTGCCAGCAGCTCGGACTCGGGACCAGATACGCAGTATTTT. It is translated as CASSSDSGPDTQYF.